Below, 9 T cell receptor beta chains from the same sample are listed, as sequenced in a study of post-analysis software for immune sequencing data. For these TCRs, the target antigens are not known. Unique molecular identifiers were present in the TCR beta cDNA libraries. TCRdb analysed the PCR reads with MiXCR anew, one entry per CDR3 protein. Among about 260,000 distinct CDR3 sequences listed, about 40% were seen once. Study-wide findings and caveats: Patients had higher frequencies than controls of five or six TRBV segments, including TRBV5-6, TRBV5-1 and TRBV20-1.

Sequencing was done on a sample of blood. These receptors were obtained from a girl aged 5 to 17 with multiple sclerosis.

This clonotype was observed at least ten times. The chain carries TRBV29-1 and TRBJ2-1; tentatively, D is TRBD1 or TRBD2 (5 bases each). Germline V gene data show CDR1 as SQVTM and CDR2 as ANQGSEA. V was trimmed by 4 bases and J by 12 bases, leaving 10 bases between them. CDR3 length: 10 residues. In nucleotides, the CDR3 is TGCAGCGTTGGGGACGGAGGGCAGTTCTTC. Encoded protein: CSVGDGGQFF.

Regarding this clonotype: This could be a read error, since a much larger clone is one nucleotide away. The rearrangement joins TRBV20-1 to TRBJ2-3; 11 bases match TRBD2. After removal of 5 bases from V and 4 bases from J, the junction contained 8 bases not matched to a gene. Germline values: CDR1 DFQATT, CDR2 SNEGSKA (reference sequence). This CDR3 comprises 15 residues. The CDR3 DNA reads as TGCAGTGCTGGAGCGCCGGGACTAGCGGCAGATACGCAGTATTTT. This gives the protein CSAGAPGLAADTQYF.

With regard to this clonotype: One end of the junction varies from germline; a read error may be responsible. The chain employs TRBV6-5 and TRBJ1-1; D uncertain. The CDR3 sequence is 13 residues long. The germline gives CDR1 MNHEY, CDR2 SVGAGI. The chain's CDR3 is CANSYSMLTEAFF. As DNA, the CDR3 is TGTGCCAACAGTTACTCTATGCTGACTGAAGCTTTCTTT.

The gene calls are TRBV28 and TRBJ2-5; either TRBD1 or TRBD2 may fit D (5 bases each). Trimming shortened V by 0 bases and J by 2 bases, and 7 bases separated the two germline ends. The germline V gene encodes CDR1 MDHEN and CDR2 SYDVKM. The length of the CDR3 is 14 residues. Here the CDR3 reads CASSLWGEQETQYF. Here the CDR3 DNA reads TGTGCCAGCAGTTTATGGGGGGAACAAGAGACCCAGTACTTC.

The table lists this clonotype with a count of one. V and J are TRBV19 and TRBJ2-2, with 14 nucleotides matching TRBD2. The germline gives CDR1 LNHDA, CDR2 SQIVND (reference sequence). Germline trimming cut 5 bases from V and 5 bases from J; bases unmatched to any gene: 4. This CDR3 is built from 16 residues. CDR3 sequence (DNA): TGTGCCAGTAGTTCCGGGACTAGCGGGAGAACCGGGGAGCTGTTTTTT. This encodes CASSSGTSGRTGELFF.

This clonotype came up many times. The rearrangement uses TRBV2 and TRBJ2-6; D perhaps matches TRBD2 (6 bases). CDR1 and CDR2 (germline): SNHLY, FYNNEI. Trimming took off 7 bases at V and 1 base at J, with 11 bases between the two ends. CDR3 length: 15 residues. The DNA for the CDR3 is TGTGCCAGCAAATTTGGGGGGTCTGGGGCCAACGTCCTGACTTTC. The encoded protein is CASKFGGSGANVLTF.

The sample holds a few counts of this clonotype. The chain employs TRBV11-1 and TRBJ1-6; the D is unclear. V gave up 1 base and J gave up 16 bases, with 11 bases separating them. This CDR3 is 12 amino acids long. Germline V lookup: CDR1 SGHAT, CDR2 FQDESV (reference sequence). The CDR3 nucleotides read TGTGCCAGCAGCTTAGGAAAGGACCGGCTCCACTTT. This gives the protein CASSLGKDRLHF.

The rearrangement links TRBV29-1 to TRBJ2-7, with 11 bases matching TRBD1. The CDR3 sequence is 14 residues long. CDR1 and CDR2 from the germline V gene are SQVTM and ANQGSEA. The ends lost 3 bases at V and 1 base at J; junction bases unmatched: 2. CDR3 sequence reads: CSVEGQGVSYEQYF. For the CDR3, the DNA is TGCAGCGTTGAGGGACAGGGGGTTTCCTACGAGCAGTACTTC.

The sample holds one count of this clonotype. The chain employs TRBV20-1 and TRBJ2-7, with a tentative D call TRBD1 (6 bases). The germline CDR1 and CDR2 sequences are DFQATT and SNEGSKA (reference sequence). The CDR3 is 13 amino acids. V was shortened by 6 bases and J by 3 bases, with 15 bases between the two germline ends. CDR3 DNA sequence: TGCAGTGCCCACCGCACAGGGCGCTACGAGCAGTACTTC. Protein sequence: CSAHRTGRYEQYF.